The present entry profiles one TCR beta chain with its context. The table came from immunoSEQ multiplex PCR; TCRdb's copy has only in-frame clones and leaves some out. This table has a few hundred thousand clones, 70% to 90% appearing once. Ages ranged from roughly 18 to 100 years, with residence in 24 US areas. Categorization into cohorts depended on clinical history that participants reported. Germline lookup yields CDR1 LNHDA and CDR2 SQIVND (reference sequence). Trimming took 3 bases from V and 3 from J; bases not matched to a gene: 3. The CDR3 contains 16 residues. The entry originates in a study of blood T cell repertoires in COVID-19. Looking at the study overall: There were acute and convalescent COVID-19 samples, and they came from the United States, Italy and Spain. Sources were T cells, B-cell-depleted T cells, or PBMCs; the material itself was cDNA or gDNA.

The TCR was taken from a woman between 45 and 60 years old who had recovered from COVID-19. The chain recombines TRBV19 with TRBJ2-2, with 11 bases identical to TRBD2. The sequenced sample consisted of PBMCs or T cells enriched from blood (not recorded which). Here the CDR3 reads CASSIQGLADTGELFF. As DNA, the CDR3 is TGTGCCAGTAGTATTCAGGGACTAGCGGACACCGGGGAGCTGTTTTTT.